The 23 T cell receptor beta chains below all came from one sample that was sequenced in a study of T cells in Graves' hyperthyroidism and ophthalmopathy (dated by TCRdb to between 2018 and 2020). Library preparation was by multiplex PCR. Sequenced using an Illumina HiSeq 2000. The TCR beta CDR3 regions were amplified from the RNA transcripts. The first round of RT-PCR for the TCR CDR3 was performed with the HTBI primer set and the Qiagen OneStep RT-PCR kit. The raw public reads went through TCRdb reprocessing: fastp at Q25, MiXCR clone calling, in-frame beta chains kept. Merged by CDR3 protein, the rows form single entries marked with the most common genes and DNA. This sample holds roughly 500,000 distinct CDR3 sequences; about 14% were observed only once. The leading ten clones occupy about 5.8% of the sample. Sequenced input: blood. These receptors originate from a woman aged 25 to 45 with Graves' hyperthyroidism that later progressed to Graves' ophthalmopathy.

This clonotype came up many times. This chain joins TRBV30 and TRBJ1-6, with D possibly being TRBD1 (5 bases). Per germline, CDR1 GTSNPN and CDR2 SVGIG (reference sequence). The V and J ends lost 8 bases and 7 bases respectively, with 9 bases between them. The CDR3 is 11 amino acids. The CDR3 bases are TGTGCCGGGGCCGACAATTCACCCCTCCACTTT. Its protein is CAGADNSPLHF.

The rearrangement uses TRBV9 and TRBJ2-3; 9 nucleotides agree with TRBD2. From germline, CDR1 is SGDLS and CDR2 YYNGEE. The CDR3 spans 21 residues. Losses at the gene ends were 4 bases for V and 1 base for J; bases not matched to a gene: 22. Written as DNA, the CDR3 is TGTGCCAGCAGCCAGGGGGGACTAGCTGCGTTCCTAGGAAGAGGCACAGATACGCAGTATTTT. Its translation: CASSQGGLAAFLGRGTDTQYF.

In regard to this clonotype: This could be a read error, since a much larger clone is one nucleotide away. This sequence joins TRBV27 and TRBJ2-2, with D uncertain. The V gene's germline CDR1 is MNHEY and CDR2 SMNVEV (reference sequence). The CDR3 has 18 residues. For the CDR3, the DNA is TGTGCCTGCAGTTTATTTGGTGGTTATGGATTGAGCATTGGGGAGCTGTTTTTT. It specifies CACSLFGGYGLSIGELFF.

This clonotype has just a few counts. The V gene is TRBV19, the J gene TRBJ1-3, with no clear D. V was cut by 3 bases and J by 0 bases, with 6 bases left in between. The CDR3 consists of 14 residues. The germline gives CDR1 LNHDA, CDR2 SQIVND (reference sequence). In DNA form, the CDR3 reads TGTGCCAGTAGTATGACCTTCTCTGGAAACACCATATATTTT. It encodes CASSMTFSGNTIYF.

Note on this clonotype: Here the CDR3 omits its conserved ending phenylalanine or tryptophan, so a read error is the likely source. The chain recombines TRBV5-1 with TRBJ2-1; 10 bases align to TRBD2. The CDR3 has 15 amino acids. Germline V gene lookup returns CDR1 SGHRS and CDR2 YFSETQ. The V gene end was trimmed by 5 bases and the J gene end by 4 bases; junction bases not matched to a gene: 6. This CDR3 is CASSPAGGPYNEQFY. The CDR3, as DNA: TGCGCCAGCAGTCCAGCGGGAGGGCCTTACAATGAGCAGTTCTAC.

In this sample, this clonotype turned up a few times. The V and J genes are TRBV7-2 and TRBJ1-1, with no clear D. The CDR3 has 14 residues. CDR1 and CDR2 (germline): SGHTA, FQGNSA. V was cut by 0 bases and J by 11 bases, with 16 bases left in between. The CDR3 here is CASSLAMTRFAAFF. CDR3 nucleotide sequence: TGTGCCAGCAGCTTAGCGATGACAAGGTTCGCGGCTTTCTTT.

This clonotype was detected many times. The V and J genes are TRBV20-1 and TRBJ2-7; perhaps D is TRBD1 or TRBD2 (5 bases each). CDR3 length equals 17 residues. The germline V and J ends were trimmed by 4 bases and 0 bases, with 22 bases remaining between them. Germline loops: CDR1 DFQATT, CDR2 SNEGSKA (reference sequence). In DNA form, the CDR3 reads TGCAGTGCTAAGACCGGGGCCCGAGGGTCTATCTCCTACGAGCAGTACTTC. Translation gives CSAKTGARGSISYEQYF.

This clonotype has ten or more counts. The chain carries TRBV27 and TRBJ2-1; D tentatively reads TRBD1 or TRBD2 (5 bases each). This CDR3 has 15 residues. CDR1 is MNHEY and CDR2 is SMNVEV in the germline V gene (reference sequence). The V and J ends lost 1 base and 8 bases respectively, with 15 bases between them. The CDR3 region has the DNA TGTGCCAGCAGTTTATGGGGGTCTAGCACAGATGAGCAGTTCTTC. This translates into CASSLWGSSTDEQFF.

Regarding this clonotype: A much larger clone differs from this one at a single base, so this may be a read error. V and J are TRBV30 and TRBJ2-7; D remains unclear. This CDR3 is built from 13 residues. Germline V gives CDR1 GTSNPN, CDR2 SVGIG (reference sequence). In DNA, the CDR3 is TGTGTCTGGAGATTGGAAAGCTCCTACGAGCAGTACTTC. Translation gives CVWRLESSYEQYF.

This clonotype was counted at least ten times. This sequence joins TRBV6-2 or TRBV6-3 and TRBJ2-7; 7 nucleotides align to TRBD2. CDR1 and CDR2 (germline): MNHEY, SVGEGT. The CDR3 is 15 amino acids. J was trimmed by 7 bases and V by 5 bases; bases with no gene match: 14. The CDR3 spells CASSLGEIAGREQYF. CDR3 bases: TGTGCCAGCAGTCTCGGGGAAATAGCGGGCAGGGAGCAGTACTTC.

This clonotype was counted many times. J is TRBJ2-6 and V is TRBV24-1, with D perhaps matching TRBD2 (6 bases). V gave up 4 bases and J gave up 7 bases, with 13 bases separating them. The CDR3 runs 15 residues. Germline values: CDR1 KGHDR, CDR2 SFDVKD. CDR3 bases: TGTGCCACCAGTGAGGGGGACTTTAACGCCAACGTCCTGACTTTC. Amino acid sequence: CATSEGDFNANVLTF.

This clonotype appeared many times. This chain connects TRBV20-1 to TRBJ2-3, with 8 bases matching TRBD2. In germline, CDR1 is DFQATT, CDR2 SNEGSKA (reference sequence). The V gene end was trimmed by 0 bases and the J gene end by 0 bases; junction bases not matched to a gene: 11. This CDR3 comprises 18 residues. The CDR3 region has the DNA TGCAGTGCTAGAGATCGAGCGGGAGCCCACGGGAGCACAGATACGCAGTATTTT. Protein product: CSARDRAGAHGSTDTQYF.

This chain connects TRBV7-2 to TRBJ2-1, with TRBD2 matching 7 bases. CDR3 size: 15 residues. The J segment lost 7 bases and the V segment lost 3 bases, leaving 9 bases of the junction unmatched. The germline V gene has CDR1 SGHTA and CDR2 FQGNSA. CDR3 region: CASSLGLAEGNEQFF. DNA of the CDR3: TGTGCCAGCAGCTTGGGGCTAGCGGAGGGGAATGAGCAGTTCTTC.

This clonotype was seen ten or more times. The gene calls are TRBV29-1 and TRBJ1-1; D unclear. V gave up 4 bases and J gave up 7 bases, with 10 bases separating them. Per the germline V gene, CDR1 is SQVTM and CDR2 is ANQGSEA. This CDR3 contains 11 residues. The DNA for the CDR3 is TGCAGCGTTGTGATAGAGAATGAAGCTTTCTTT. Translation: CSVVIENEAFF.

The chain is built from TRBV20-1 and TRBJ2-3, with TRBD2 matching over 7 bases. Trimming removed 6 bases from V and 0 bases from J; junction bases left unmatched: 15. Germline-derived CDR1 and CDR2 are DFQATT and SNEGSKA (reference sequence). This CDR3 has 17 amino acids. The CDR3 loop is CSAFGAGAVKSTDTQYF. CDR3 DNA: TGCAGTGCCTTCGGGGCGGGAGCTGTAAAAAGCACAGATACGCAGTATTTT.

At least ten counts were recorded for this clonotype. The rearrangement uses TRBV6-5 and TRBJ2-7, with 7 bases fitting TRBD2. V gave up 2 bases and J gave up 1 base; unmatched junction bases: 5. CDR1 and CDR2 from the germline V gene are MNHEY and SVGAGI. CDR3 length: 15 amino acids. CDR3 nucleotides: TGTGCCAGCAGTTACCTGAGCGGGGAGTCCTACGAGCAGTACTTC. Amino acid sequence: CASSYLSGESYEQYF.

This clonotype was seen repeatedly, ten times or more. CDR3 DNA: TGTGCCAGCAGGGGGCCAAAAGGACAGGGGGGGATTTACGAGCAGTACTTC. Its translation: CASRGPKGQGGIYEQYF. This chain links TRBV5-6 with TRBJ2-7, with TRBD1 identical over 10 bases. The V and J ends lost 5 bases and 4 bases, in that order; junction bases with no gene match: 15. The germline V gene has CDR1 SGHDT and CDR2 YYEEEE. The CDR3 loop spans 17 amino acids. The full variable domain, with the rest looked up from reference TRBV5-6 and TRBJ2-7, is DAGVTQSPTHLIKTRGQQVTLRCSPKSGHDTVSWYQQALGQGPQFIFQYYEEEERQRGNFPDRFSGHQFPNYSSELNVNALLLGDSALYLCASRGPKGQGGIYEQYFGPGTRLTVT.

Many counts were recorded for this clonotype. The chain carries TRBV5-1 and TRBJ1-2; 7 bases are shared with TRBD1. The junction had 6 bases not matched to a gene; V was cut back by 2 bases and J by 2 bases. The germline V gene encodes CDR1 SGHRS and CDR2 YFSETQ. This CDR3 is 15 amino acids long. Written as DNA, the CDR3 is TGCGCCAGCAGCTTCACAGGGGAGGTAAACTATGGCTACACCTTC. Translation gives CASSFTGEVNYGYTF.

The DNA for the CDR3 is TGTGCCAGCAACCCCGATTCGGGGCTAACCGGGGAGCTGTTTTTT. This encodes CASNPDSGLTGELFF. The chain joins TRBV6-1 to TRBJ2-2; D tentatively reads TRBD1 or TRBD2 (5 bases each). Germline values: CDR1 MNHNS, CDR2 SASEGT. Trimming took 7 bases from V and 5 from J, leaving 17 bases between them. There are 15 residues in the CDR3.

In its sample, this clonotype was seen many times. The chain recombines TRBV12-3 or TRBV12-4 with TRBJ2-2, with TRBD2 identical over 9 bases. Losses at the gene ends were 5 bases for V and 3 bases for J; bases not matched to a gene: 4. This CDR3 is 15 amino acids long. The DNA for the CDR3 is TGTGCCAGCAGTCCCATAGCGGGAGACACCGGGGAGCTGTTTTTT. It codes for CASSPIAGDTGELFF.

Comments on this clonotype: This may be a read error, as it is one base from a much larger clone. The gene calls are TRBV12-3 or TRBV12-4 and TRBJ1-1, with D possibly TRBD1 on 5 matching bases. Trimming took off 4 bases at V and 5 bases at J, with 14 bases between the two ends. The CDR3 totals 14 residues. The CDR3 region has the DNA TGTGCCAGCAGTTCGGGCAGGGTAGGGACTGAAGCTTTCTTT. Translation: CASSSGRVGTEAFF.

In this sample, this clonotype turned up once. The CDR3 region is CSASRSGETQYF. CDR3 bases: TGCAGTGCTAGTAGGTCGGGAGAGACCCAGTACTTC. The rearrangement joins TRBV20-1 to TRBJ2-5; D call uncertain. The CDR3 runs to 12 residues. Germline V gene lookup returns CDR1 DFQATT and CDR2 SNEGSKA (reference sequence). V shed 3 bases and J shed 4 bases, with 9 bases lying between them.

The V and J genes are TRBV15 and TRBJ1-1; D gene ambiguous. V was trimmed by 0 bases and J by 6 bases, leaving 11 bases between them. This CDR3 has 14 amino acids. The germline gives CDR1 LNHNV, CDR2 YYDKDF (reference sequence). CDR3 coding DNA: TGTGCCACCAGCAGAGATCGGAAGAGCTCTGAAGCTTTCTTT. Protein product: CATSRDRKSSEAFF. The full variable domain, its missing parts supplied by reference TRBV15 and TRBJ1-1, is DAMVIQNPRYQVTQFGKPVTLSCSQTLNHNVMYWYQQKSSQAPKLLFHYYDKDFNNEADTPDNFQSRRPNTSFCFLDIRSPGLGDTAMYLCATSRDRKSSEAFFGQGTRLTVV.